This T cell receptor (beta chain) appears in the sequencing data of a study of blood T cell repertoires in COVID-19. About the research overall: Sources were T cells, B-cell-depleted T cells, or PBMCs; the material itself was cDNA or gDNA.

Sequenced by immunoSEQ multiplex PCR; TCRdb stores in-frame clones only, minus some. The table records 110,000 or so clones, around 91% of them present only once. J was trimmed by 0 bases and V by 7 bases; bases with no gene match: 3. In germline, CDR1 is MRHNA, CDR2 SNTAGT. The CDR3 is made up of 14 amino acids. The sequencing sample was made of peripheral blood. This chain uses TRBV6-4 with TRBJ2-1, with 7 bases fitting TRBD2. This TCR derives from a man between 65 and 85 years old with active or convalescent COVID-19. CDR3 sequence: CASKLAASYNEQFF. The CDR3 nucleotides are TGTGCCAGCAAGCTAGCGGCCTCCTACAATGAGCAGTTCTTC.